These T cell receptor beta chains were read from a single sample in a study of T cells in Graves' hyperthyroidism and ophthalmopathy. TCRdb passed the multiplex PCR reads through MiXCR, listing each CDR3 protein once. Of 300,000 to 400,000 distinct CDR3 sequences listed, approximately 15% are singletons. Source material: blood. The receptors shown here come from a woman in her fifties or sixties with Graves' hyperthyroidism. The CDR3 runs from the conserved cysteine through the conserved F or W. The order of the fields is J gene, V gene, clone size, D gene, CDR3 DNA, CDR3 protein. The D gene is left open where the match is weak. Clone size appears in some rows only: once, few, many, or a class for an expanded clone.

TRBJ2-7 | TRBV20-1 | many | TRBD2 | TGCAGTGCTAGCGCGGGACTAGCCGACGAGCAGTACTTC | CSASAGLADEQYF
TRBJ1-1 | TRBV13 | . | . | TGTGCCAGCAGCCCTCCTTCGCCAGGGGCTGAAGCTTTCTTT | CASSPPSPGAEAFF
TRBJ2-1 | TRBV2 | . | . | TGTGCCAGCAGTGAAGGCCAGCGACCCTACAATGAGCAGTTCTTC | CASSEGQRPYNEQFF
TRBJ2-7 | TRBV20-1 | few | . | TGCAGTGCTTCTATAGTGTCCTACGAGCAGTACTTC | CSASIVSYEQYF
TRBJ1-5 | TRBV28 | many | . | TGTGCCAGCACAATCCAGGGACCCAATCAGCCCCAGCATTTT | CASTIQGPNQPQHF
TRBJ1-4 | TRBV6-1 | many | TRBD1 | TGTGCCAGCAGTGGGGAGACAGGGGTCGAAAAACTGTTTTTT | CASSGETGVEKLFF
TRBJ2-6 | TRBV19 | . | . | TGTGCCAGTCGAGGACAGAGGCCTCTCCTCTCTGGGGCCAACGTCCTGACTTTC | CASRGQRPLLSGANVLTF
TRBJ1-1 | TRBV9 | many | . | TGTGCCAGCAGCGGGGACTGGAACACTGAAGCTTTCTTT | CASSGDWNTEAFF
TRBJ1-6 | TRBV20-1 | many | . | TGCAGTGCTACCCAGACAGATTCACCCCTCCACTTT | CSATQTDSPLHF
TRBJ2-7 | TRBV6-1 | many | . | TGTGCCAGCAGTTCCGGGACACCATACGAGCAGTACTTC | CASSSGTPYEQYF
TRBJ2-4 | TRBV5-8 | many | . | TGTGCCAGCAGGTGGGCAGGGGTAAACATTCAGTACTTC | CASRWAGVNIQYF
TRBJ2-1 | TRBV6-5 | few | TRBD1 | TGTGCCAGCAGTTACCTGGGACAGATCAATGAGCAGTTCTTC | CASSYLGQINEQFF
TRBJ2-1 | TRBV19 | . | TRBD2 | TGTGCCAGTAGTATAGGGATAGCGGGAGGAAATGAGCAGTTCTTC | CASSIGIAGGNEQFF
TRBJ1-5 | TRBV3-1 | . | . | TGTGCCAGCAGCCCTGGCGGTGGGCAGGCGAACAATCAGCCCCAGCATTTT | CASSPGGGQANNQPQHF
TRBJ1-2 | TRBV18 | once | . | TGTGCCAGCTCACCACAGACAGAAACTAACTATGGCTACACCTTC | CASSPQTETNYGYTF
TRBJ2-2 | TRBV20-1 | many | . | TGCAGTGCTAGAGATTCCAGGGCGGCCGGGGAGCTGTTTTTT | CSARDSRAAGELFF
TRBJ2-1 | TRBV2 | many | TRBD2 | TGTGCCAGCAGGGGGACTAGCTCCTACAATGAGCAGTTCTTC | CASRGTSSYNEQFF
TRBJ1-1 | TRBV7-2 | many | . | TGTGCCAGCCACCCGGGACTTAAGAACACTGAAGCTTTCTTT | CASHPGLKNTEAFF
TRBJ1-1 | TRBV27 | many | . | TGTGCCAGCAGTTTAGGACCGCCGACCGTGAACACTGAAGCTTTCTTT | CASSLGPPTVNTEAFF
TRBJ2-1 | TRBV5-4 | . | TRBD2 | TGTGCCAGCAGCCCCAAGGGCGGGAGTCGGAATGAGCAGTTCTTC | CASSPKGGSRNEQFF
TRBJ1-2 | TRBV18 | many | . | TGTGCCAGCTCACCTGAAGCAGGATTCTATGGCTACACCTTC | CASSPEAGFYGYTF
TRBJ2-7 | TRBV27 | few | TRBD2 | TGTGCCACCCGACTAGCGGGAGGGTACGAGCAGTACTTC | CATRLAGGYEQYF
TRBJ2-5 | TRBV7-2 | many | . | TGTGCCAGCAGCTCCTACAGGAATCAAGAGACCCAGTACTTC | CASSSYRNQETQYF
TRBJ2-7 | TRBV20-1 | many | TRBD2 | TGCAGTGCTAGAGCGATTGGGGGGAGGGGCAACGAGCAGTACTTC | CSARAIGGRGNEQYF
TRBJ2-3 | TRBV18 | few | . | TGTGCCAGCTCACCACGGGTGGATAGCACAGATACGCAGTATTTT | CASSPRVDSTDTQYF
TRBJ2-1 | TRBV29-1 | many | TRBD1 | TGCAGCGTTGGCGGGACAGGCTCCTACAATGAGCAGTTCTTC | CSVGGTGSYNEQFF
TRBJ2-1 | TRBV27 | few | TRBD2 | TGTGCCAGCAGTTTAGCCGGGACTAGCGGGAGAGATGAGCAGTTCTTC | CASSLAGTSGRDEQFF
TRBJ2-5 | TRBV9 | . | . | TGTGCCAGCAGCGGTAGCGGAAACCAAGAGACCCAGTACTTC | CASSGSGNQETQYF
TRBJ2-3 | TRBV28 | many | . | TGTGCCAGCAGTTTATATGTCGGACAAGCCCGCACAGATACGCAGTATTTT | CASSLYVGQARTDTQYF
TRBJ2-7 | TRBV4-2 | many | . | TGTGCCAGCAGCCAAGATTCCGGGAGAGGGTACGAGCAGTACTTC | CASSQDSGRGYEQYF
TRBJ2-3 | TRBV2 | many | TRBD1 | TGTGCCAGCAGTGCGGGACAGGGCAGCACAGATACGCAGTATTTT | CASSAGQGSTDTQYF
TRBJ2-1 | TRBV7-9 | many | TRBD2 | TGTGCCAGCAGCTTAAACACGGGAGGGGGGAATGAGCAGTTCTTC | CASSLNTGGGNEQFF
TRBJ1-1 | TRBV30 | many | . | TGTGCCTGGAGTGGGGGGACCAACAGCATGAACACTGAAGCTTTCTTT | CAWSGGTNSMNTEAFF
TRBJ2-7 | TRBV19 | . | . | TGTGCCAGTAGTTCCCCCCAGGGGTCCTTTTACGAGCAGTACTTC | CASSSPQGSFYEQYF
TRBJ2-7 | TRBV7-2 | many | . | TGTGCCAGCAGTTTGATGCGTTATCACGAGCAGTACTTC | CASSLMRYHEQYF
TRBJ1-5 | TRBV5-1 | many | . | TGCGCCAGCAGTTCGACAGGCCTCGAAGGACAGCCCCAGCATTTT | CASSSTGLEGQPQHF
TRBJ2-1 | TRBV5-4 | . | . | TGTGCCAGCAGCCAAGACGTCCGTGGTGAGCAGTTCTTC | CASSQDVRGEQFF
TRBJ2-1 | TRBV11-2 | once | . | TGTGCCAGCAGCTCAGGCAAGGGAGGCCCTAACAATGAGCAGTTCTTC | CASSSGKGGPNNEQFF
TRBJ2-1 | TRBV27 | many | . | TGTGCCAGCAGTTTATTTTCCAGGGGTCACAATGAGCAGTTCTTC | CASSLFSRGHNEQFF
TRBJ2-3 | TRBV29-1 | few | . | TGCAGCGGAGCCCAGGGCTCGGTGACAGATACGCAGTATTTT | CSGAQGSVTDTQYF
TRBJ2-4 | TRBV29-1 | once | . | TGCAGCGTTGAAGATGCACTAGCCAAAAACATTCAGTACTTC | CSVEDALAKNIQYF
TRBJ2-7 | TRBV19 | few | . | TGTGCCAGTAGTATTCCTAGCAGCGAGCAGTACTTC | CASSIPSSEQYF
TRBJ2-5 | TRBV25-1 | . | . | TGTGCCAGCAGTGAATTGGGCGAATTCGGGGAGACCCAGTACTTC | CASSELGEFGETQYF
TRBJ1-2 | TRBV12-3/TRBV12-4 | . | TRBD1 | TGTGCCAGCAGATCTGGGACAGGGGAGTATGGCTACACCTTC | CASRSGTGEYGYTF
TRBJ2-1 | TRBV11-3 | many | . | TGTGCCAGCAGCTTAGATCAGGGGGGTTCCAGCTCCTACAATGAGCAGTTCTTC | CASSLDQGGSSSYNEQFF
TRBJ2-3 | TRBV20-1 | many | . | TGCAGTGCTAGGAGTATTGTAAGCGGGCTTAACACAGATACGCAGTATTTT | CSARSIVSGLNTDTQYF
TRBJ2-1 | TRBV20-1 | few | . | TGCAGTGCTGACGCAAGACGCCGTCTTGGGTTCGGTGAGCAGTTCTTC | CSADARRRLGFGEQFF
TRBJ2-3 | TRBV2 | . | . | TGTGCCAGCAGGGATCAAGTAGTCTCCGATACGCAGTATTTT | CASRDQVVSDTQYF
TRBJ2-7 | TRBV6-1 | many | . | TGTGCCAGCACCTGGACAGTTTCTGTCTACGAGCAGTACTTC | CASTWTVSVYEQYF
TRBJ2-5 | TRBV12-3/TRBV12-4 | many | . | TGTGCCAGCGCTTATGAGGAGACCCAGTACTTC | CASAYEETQYF
TRBJ1-2 | TRBV3-1 | many | TRBD1 | TGTGCCAGCAGCCCGCAACAGGGGAGGGGATATGGCTACACCTTC | CASSPQQGRGYGYTF
TRBJ1-1 | TRBV11-3 | many | . | TGTGCCAGCAGCTTAAAGATCCGCACTGAAGCTTTCTTT | CASSLKIRTEAFF
TRBJ2-7 | TRBV29-1 | . | . | TGCAGCGTTGAAGGGCAAAACTACGAGCAGTACTTC | CSVEGQNYEQYF